This T cell receptor beta chain came from a study of shared clonotypes between healthy human individuals. As processed by the authors: Because ImmunoSEQ provided only junction sequences with no quality scores, the filtering differed. Sequencing used immunoSEQ multiplex PCR; TCRdb keeps in-frame clones, though not all of them. The DNA was the basis for D and trimming; V, J and clone size are from that table. The sample contains approximately 2,000,000 clones, less than 95% of which appear only once. Germline V gene data show CDR1 as SGHKS and CDR2 as YYEKEE (reference sequence). With 0 bases removed from V and 12 bases from J, the gap between germline ends came to 19 bases. This CDR3 is built from 14 residues.

The V call is TRBV5-5, the J call TRBJ2-7; D may correspond to TRBD1 or TRBD2 (5 bases each). The sample comprised naive CD4+ T cells from PBMCs. Subset specified: CD45RA+ positively selected. This sequence originates from a man aged 18 to 29 in good health. Some clones in this sample may be carry-over from other donors' samples. CDR3 loop: CASSLAGTDSRWYF. DNA for the CDR3: TGTGCCAGCAGCTTGGCCGGGACGGACTCCCGTTGGTACTTC.